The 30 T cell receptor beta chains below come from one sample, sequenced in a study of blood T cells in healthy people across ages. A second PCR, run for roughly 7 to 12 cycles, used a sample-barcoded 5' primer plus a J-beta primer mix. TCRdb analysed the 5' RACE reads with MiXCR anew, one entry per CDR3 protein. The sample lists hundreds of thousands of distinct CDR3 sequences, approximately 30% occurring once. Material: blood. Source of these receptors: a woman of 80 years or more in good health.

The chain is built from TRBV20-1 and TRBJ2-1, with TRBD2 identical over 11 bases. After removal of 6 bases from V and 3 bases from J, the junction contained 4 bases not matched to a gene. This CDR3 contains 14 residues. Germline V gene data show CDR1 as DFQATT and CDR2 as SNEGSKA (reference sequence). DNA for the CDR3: TGCAGTGCCGCTACTAGCGGGAGCTACAATGAGCAGTTCTTC. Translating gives CSAATSGSYNEQFF.

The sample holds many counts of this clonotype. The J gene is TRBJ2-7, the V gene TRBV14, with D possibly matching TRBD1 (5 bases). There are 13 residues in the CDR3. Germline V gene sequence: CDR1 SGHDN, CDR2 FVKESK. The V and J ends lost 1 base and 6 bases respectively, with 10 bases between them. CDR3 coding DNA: TGTGCCAGCAGCCAAGCTAGAAGGGGCGAGCAGTACTTC. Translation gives CASSQARRGEQYF.

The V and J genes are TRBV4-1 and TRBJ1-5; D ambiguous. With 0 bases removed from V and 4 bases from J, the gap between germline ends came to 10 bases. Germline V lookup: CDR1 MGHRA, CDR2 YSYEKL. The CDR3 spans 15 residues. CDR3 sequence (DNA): TGCGCCAGCAGCCAAGATGGGCAGAATAATCAGCCCCAGCATTTT. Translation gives CASSQDGQNNQPQHF.

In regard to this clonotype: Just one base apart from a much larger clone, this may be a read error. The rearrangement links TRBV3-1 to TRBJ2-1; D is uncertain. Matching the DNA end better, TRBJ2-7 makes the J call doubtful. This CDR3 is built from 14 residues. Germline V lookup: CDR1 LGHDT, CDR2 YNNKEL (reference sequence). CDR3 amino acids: CASSLKSSYNEQYF. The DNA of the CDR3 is TGTGCCAGCAGCCTCAAGAGCTCCTACAATGAGCAGTACTTC.

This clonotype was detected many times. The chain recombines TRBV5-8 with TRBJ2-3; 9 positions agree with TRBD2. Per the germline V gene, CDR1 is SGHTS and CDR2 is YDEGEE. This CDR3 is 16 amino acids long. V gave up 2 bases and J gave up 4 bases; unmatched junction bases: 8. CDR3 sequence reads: CASSLGLAGSSDTQYF. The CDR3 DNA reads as TGTGCCAGCAGCTTAGGTCTAGCGGGGTCTTCAGATACGCAGTATTTT.

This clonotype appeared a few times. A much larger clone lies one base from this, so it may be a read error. This CDR3 is CASSSILTGEHNEQYF. The CDR3 bases are TGTGCCAGCAGTTCTATTTTGACAGGGGAACACAATGAGCAGTACTTC. The J gene is TRBJ2-5, the V gene TRBV12-3 or TRBV12-4; TRBD1 aligns across 8 bases. The CDR3 has 16 residues. Trimming at V came to 4 bases and at J to 11 bases, leaving 18 bases not matched to a gene.

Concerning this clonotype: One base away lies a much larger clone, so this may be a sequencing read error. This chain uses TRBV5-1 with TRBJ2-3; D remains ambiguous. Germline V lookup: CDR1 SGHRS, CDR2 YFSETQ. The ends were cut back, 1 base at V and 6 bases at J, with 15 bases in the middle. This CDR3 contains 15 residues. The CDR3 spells CASSLCETARDTQYF. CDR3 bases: TGCGCCAGCAGCTTGTGTGAAACAGCAAGGGATACGCAGTATTTT. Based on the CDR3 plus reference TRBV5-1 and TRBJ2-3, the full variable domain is KAGVTQTPRYLIKTRGQQVTLSCSPISGHRSVSWYQQTPGQGLQFLFEYFSETQRNKGNFPGRFSGRQFSNSRSEMNVSTLELGDSALYLCASSLCETARDTQYFGPGTRLTVL.

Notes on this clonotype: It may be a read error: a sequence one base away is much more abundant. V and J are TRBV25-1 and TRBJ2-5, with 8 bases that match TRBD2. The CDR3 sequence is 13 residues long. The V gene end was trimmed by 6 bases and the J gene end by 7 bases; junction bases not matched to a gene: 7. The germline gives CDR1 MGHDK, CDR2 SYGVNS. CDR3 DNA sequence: TGTGCCAGCAGGGGCCCGGGGGGGCGGACCCAGTACTTC. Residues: CASRGPGGRTQYF. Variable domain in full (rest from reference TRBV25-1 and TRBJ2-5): EADIYQTPRYLVIGTGKKITLECSQTMGHDKMYWYQQDPGMELHLIHYSYGVNSTEKGDLSSESTVSRIRTEHFPLTLESARPSHTSQYLCASRGPGGRTQYFGPGTRLLVL.

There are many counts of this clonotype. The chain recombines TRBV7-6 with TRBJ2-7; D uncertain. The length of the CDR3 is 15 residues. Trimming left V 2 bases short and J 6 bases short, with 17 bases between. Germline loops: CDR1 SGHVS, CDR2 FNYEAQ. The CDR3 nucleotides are TGTGCCAGCAGCTTATTGGCGGCAGTTAAGGGCGAGCAGTACTTC. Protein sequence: CASSLLAAVKGEQYF.

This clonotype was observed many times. The CDR3 coding sequence is TGTGCCAGCTCACCGGGACAGGGCCTCGAGCAGTACTTC. This translates into CASSPGQGLEQYF. The chain carries TRBV18 and TRBJ2-7; the match to TRBD1 covers 9 bases. The CDR3 consists of 13 residues. The germline CDR1 and CDR2 sequences are KGHSH and LQKENI. After removal of 3 bases from V and 6 bases from J, the junction contained 3 bases not matched to a gene.

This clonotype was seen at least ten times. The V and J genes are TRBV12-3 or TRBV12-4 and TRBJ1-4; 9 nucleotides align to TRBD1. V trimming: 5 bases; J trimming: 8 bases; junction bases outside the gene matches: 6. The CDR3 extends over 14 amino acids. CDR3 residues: CASSRDRENEKLFF. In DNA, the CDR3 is TGTGCCAGCAGTAGGGACAGGGAAAACGAAAAACTGTTTTTT.

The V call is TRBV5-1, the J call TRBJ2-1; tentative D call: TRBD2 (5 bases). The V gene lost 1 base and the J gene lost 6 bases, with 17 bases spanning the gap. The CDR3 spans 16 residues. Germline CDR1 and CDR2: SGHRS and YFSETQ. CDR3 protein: CASSLSPSLVGNEQFF. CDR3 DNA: TGCGCCAGCAGCTTGAGTCCTAGCTTGGTGGGCAATGAGCAGTTCTTC. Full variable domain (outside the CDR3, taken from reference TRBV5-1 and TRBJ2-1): KAGVTQTPRYLIKTRGQQVTLSCSPISGHRSVSWYQQTPGQGLQFLFEYFSETQRNKGNFPGRFSGRQFSNSRSEMNVSTLELGDSALYLCASSLSPSLVGNEQFFGPGTRLTVL.

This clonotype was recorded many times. The chain's CDR3 is CASSSFRGLSTDTQYF. CDR3 nucleotide sequence: TGTGCCAGCAGTTCTTTCCGGGGACTTAGCACAGATACGCAGTATTTT. The chain has TRBV27 and TRBJ2-3, with D possibly TRBD2 on 6 matching bases. Deletions cut 4 bases from V and 0 bases from J, with 14 bases between. CDR1 and CDR2 from the germline V gene are MNHEY and SMNVEV (reference sequence). The CDR3 contains 16 residues.

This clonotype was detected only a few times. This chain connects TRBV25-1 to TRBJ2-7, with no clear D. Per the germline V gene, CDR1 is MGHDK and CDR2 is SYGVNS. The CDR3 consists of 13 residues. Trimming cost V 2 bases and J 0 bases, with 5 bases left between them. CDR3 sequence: CASSEGPSYEQYF. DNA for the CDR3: TGTGCCAGCAGTGAAGGACCCTCCTACGAGCAGTACTTC.

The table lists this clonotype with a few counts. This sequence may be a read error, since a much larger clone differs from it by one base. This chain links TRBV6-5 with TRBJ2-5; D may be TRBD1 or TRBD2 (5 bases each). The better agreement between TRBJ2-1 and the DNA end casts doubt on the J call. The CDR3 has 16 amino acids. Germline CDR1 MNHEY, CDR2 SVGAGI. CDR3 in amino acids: CASSSPTEGYQETQFF. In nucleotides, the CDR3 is TGTGCCAGCAGTTCCCCGACAGAGGGGTACCAAGAGACCCAGTTCTTC.

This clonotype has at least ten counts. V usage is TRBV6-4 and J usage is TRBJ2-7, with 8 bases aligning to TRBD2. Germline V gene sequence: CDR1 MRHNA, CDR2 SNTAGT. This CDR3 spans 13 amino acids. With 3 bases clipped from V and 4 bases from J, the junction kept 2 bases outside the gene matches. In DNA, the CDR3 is TGTGCCAGCAGTGAACGCGGGGGGTACGAGCAGTACTTC. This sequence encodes CASSERGGYEQYF.

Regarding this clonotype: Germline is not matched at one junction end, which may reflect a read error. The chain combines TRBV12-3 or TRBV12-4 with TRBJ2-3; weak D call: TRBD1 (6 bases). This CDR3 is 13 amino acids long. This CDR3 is CASGQLRTDAQYF. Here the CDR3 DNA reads TGTGCCAGCGGACAGTTAAGAACAGATGCGCAGTATTTT.

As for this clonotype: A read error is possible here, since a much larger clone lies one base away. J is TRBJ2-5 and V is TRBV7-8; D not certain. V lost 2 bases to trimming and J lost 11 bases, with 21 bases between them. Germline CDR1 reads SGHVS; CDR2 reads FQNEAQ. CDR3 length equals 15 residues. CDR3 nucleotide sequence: TGTGCCAGCAGCTTAAAACTGTCAACCCACAATGAGCAGTACTTC. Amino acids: CASSLKLSTHNEQYF.

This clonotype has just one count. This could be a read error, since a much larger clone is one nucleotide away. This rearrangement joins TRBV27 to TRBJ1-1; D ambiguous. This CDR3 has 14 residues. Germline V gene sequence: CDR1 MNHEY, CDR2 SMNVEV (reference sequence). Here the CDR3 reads CVSSLSMRGGMAFF. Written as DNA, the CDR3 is TGTGTCAGCAGTTTATCCATGCGAGGCGGAATGGCTTTCTTT.

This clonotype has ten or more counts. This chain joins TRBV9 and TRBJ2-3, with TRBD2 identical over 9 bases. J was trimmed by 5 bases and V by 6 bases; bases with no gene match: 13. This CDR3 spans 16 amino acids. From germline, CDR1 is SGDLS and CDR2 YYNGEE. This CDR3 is CASNRPGAGGRDTQYF. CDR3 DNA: TGTGCCAGCAACCGACCTGGGGCGGGGGGGCGAGATACGCAGTATTTT.

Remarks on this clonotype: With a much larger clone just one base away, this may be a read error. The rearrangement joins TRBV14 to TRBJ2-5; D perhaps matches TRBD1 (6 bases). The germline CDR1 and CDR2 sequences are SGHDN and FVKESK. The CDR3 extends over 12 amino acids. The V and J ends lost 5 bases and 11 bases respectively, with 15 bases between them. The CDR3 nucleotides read TGTGCCAGCAGCTGGGACAACAATGAGCAGTACTTC. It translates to CASSWDNNEQYF.

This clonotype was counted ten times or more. The CDR3, as DNA: TGTGCCAGCAGCTCCCTAATTGGAGGTATCCAAGAGACCCAGTACTTC. It yields the protein CASSSLIGGIQETQYF. The chain is built from TRBV5-6 and TRBJ2-5, with a possible D match to TRBD2 (5 bases). From germline, CDR1 is SGHDT and CDR2 YYEEEE. This CDR3 has 16 residues. Trimming left V 3 bases short and J 1 base short, with 16 bases between.

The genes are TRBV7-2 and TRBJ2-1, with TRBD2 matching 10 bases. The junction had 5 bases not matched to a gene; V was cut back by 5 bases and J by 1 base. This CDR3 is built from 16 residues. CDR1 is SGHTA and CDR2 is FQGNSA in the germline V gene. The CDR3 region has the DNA TGTGCCAGCAGCGTGACTAGCGGGCGGTCCTACAATGAGCAGTTCTTC. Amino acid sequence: CASSVTSGRSYNEQFF.

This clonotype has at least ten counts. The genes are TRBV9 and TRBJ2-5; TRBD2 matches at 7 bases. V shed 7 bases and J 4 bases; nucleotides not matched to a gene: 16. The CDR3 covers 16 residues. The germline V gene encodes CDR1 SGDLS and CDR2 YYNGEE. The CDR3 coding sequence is TGTGCCAGCTCTGGACACGTCGGGGGGTCGGGAGAGACCCAGTACTTC. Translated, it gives CASSGHVGGSGETQYF.

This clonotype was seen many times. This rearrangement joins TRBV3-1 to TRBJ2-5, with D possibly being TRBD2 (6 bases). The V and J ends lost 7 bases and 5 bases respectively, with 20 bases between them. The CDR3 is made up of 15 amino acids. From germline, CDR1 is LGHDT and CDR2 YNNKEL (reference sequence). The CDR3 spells CASTPARRAGETQYF. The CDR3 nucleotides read TGTGCCAGCACCCCGGCTAGGAGGGCCGGGGAGACCCAGTACTTC.

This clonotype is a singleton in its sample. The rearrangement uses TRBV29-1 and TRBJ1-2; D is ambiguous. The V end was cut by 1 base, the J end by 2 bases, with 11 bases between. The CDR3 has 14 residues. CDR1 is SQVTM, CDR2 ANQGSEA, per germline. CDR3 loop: CSVEARAINYGYTF. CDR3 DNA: TGCAGCGTTGAAGCCCGGGCGATAAACTATGGCTACACCTTC.

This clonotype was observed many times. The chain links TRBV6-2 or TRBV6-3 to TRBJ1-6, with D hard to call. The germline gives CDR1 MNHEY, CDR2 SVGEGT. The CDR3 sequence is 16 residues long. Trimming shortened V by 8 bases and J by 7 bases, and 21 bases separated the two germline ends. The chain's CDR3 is CASSKLTPRSNSPLHF. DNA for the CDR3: TGTGCCAGCTCGAAACTTACTCCGAGGAGCAATTCACCCCTCCACTTT.

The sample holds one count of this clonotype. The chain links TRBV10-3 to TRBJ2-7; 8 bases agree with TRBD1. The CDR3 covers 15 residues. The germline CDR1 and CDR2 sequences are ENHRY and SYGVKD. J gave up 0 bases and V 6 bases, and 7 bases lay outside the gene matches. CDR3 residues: CAIRADRVDSYEQYF. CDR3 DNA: TGTGCCATCAGGGCGGACAGGGTGGACTCCTACGAGCAGTACTTC.

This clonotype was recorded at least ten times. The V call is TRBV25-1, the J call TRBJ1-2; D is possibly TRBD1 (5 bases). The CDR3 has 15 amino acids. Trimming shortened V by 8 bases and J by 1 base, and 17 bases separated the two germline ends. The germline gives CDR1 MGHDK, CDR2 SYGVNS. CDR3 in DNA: TGTGCCAGCTATTCGGGACGGATCCTTAACTATGGCTACACCTTC. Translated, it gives CASYSGRILNYGYTF.

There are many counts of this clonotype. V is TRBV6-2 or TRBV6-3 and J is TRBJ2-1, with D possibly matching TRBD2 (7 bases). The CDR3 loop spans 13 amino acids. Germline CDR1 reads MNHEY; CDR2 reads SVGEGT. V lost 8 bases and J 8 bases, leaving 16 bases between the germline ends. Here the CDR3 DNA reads TGTGCCAGCTTCGAGGGGGGGATCGATGAGCAGTTCTTC. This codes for CASFEGGIDEQFF.